Included here is one TCR beta chain sequence, with context. The CDR3 extends over 15 amino acids. Germline V gives CDR1 LNHDA, CDR2 SQIVND (reference sequence). With 6 bases clipped from V and 2 bases from J, the junction kept 6 bases outside the gene matches. The repertoire was sequenced with immunoSEQ multiplex PCR; TCRdb's copy has only in-frame clones and lacks some. The table records more than 100,000 clones, 90% of them present only once. These data originate in a study of control samples from healthy donors and cancer patients. Sequenced material: blood. This clonotype originated in a man younger than 35 in good health. J is TRBJ2-3 and V is TRBV19; TRBD1 aligns across 9 bases. The CDR3 region has the DNA TGTGCCAGTAGAATGGGACAGGGAGTCACAGATACGCAGTATTTT. Its protein product is CASRMGQGVTDTQYF.